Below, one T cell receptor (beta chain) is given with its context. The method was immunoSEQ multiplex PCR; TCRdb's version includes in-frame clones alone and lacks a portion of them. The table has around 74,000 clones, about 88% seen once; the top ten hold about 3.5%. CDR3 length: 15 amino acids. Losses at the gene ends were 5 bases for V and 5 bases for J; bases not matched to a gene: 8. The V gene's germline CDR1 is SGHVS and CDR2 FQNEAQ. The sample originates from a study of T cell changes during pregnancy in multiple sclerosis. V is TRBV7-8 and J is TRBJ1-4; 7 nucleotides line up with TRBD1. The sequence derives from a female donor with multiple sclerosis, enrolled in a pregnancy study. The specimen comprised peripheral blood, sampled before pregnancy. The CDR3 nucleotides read TGTGCCAGCAGCGCAGATCCAGGGGGGAATGAAAAACTGTTTTTT. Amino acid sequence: CASSADPGGNEKLFF.